A selection of T cell receptor beta chains follows, all from one sample in a study of blood T cell repertoires in COVID-19. The table came from immunoSEQ multiplex PCR; TCRdb's copy has only in-frame clones and leaves some out. The sample yields some 300,000 clones, 90% seen once. Sequencing was carried out using PBMCs or T cells enriched from blood (not recorded which). The receptors were sampled from a woman aged 18-29 years with acute COVID-19. Both conserved end residues are part of each CDR3. D genes are given only for firm matches. Part of the rows lack a size; the others show once, few, many or a class for expanded clones.

clone size: NA
V gene: TRBV24-1
J gene: TRBJ1-1
D gene: TRBD1
CDR3 DNA: TGTGCCACCAGTGATCGCGACAGGGGGCGGACTGAAGCTTTCTTT
CDR3 protein: CATSDRDRGRTEAFF

clone size: NA
V gene: TRBV11-3
J gene: TRBJ2-2
D gene: NA
CDR3 DNA: TGTGCCAGCAGCCACCCACTAGATAACACCGGGGAGCTGTTTTTT
CDR3 protein: CASSHPLDNTGELFF

clone size: NA
V gene: TRBV7-2
J gene: TRBJ2-4
D gene: TRBD1
CDR3 DNA: TGTGCCAGCAGCTTCCGGGCCAGGGGGAACATTCAGTACTTC
CDR3 protein: CASSFRARGNIQYF

clone size: NA
V gene: TRBV19
J gene: TRBJ2-1
D gene: NA
CDR3 DNA: TGTGCCAGTAGTATAGATCGTGGGGCAATGGGTGAGCAGTTCTTC
CDR3 protein: CASSIDRGAMGEQFF

clone size: once
V gene: TRBV28
J gene: TRBJ1-5
D gene: NA
CDR3 DNA: TGTGCCAGCAGTTCGGACTGGAATTATCAGCCCCAGCATTTT
CDR3 protein: CASSSDWNYQPQHF

clone size: NA
V gene: TRBV10-2
J gene: TRBJ2-1
D gene: NA
CDR3 DNA: TGCGCCAGCAGTGAGTCGAGAGGCAGTGGACTGTACAATGAGCAGTTCTTC
CDR3 protein: CASSESRGSGLYNEQFF

clone size: NA
V gene: TRBV6-5
J gene: TRBJ1-2
D gene: NA
CDR3 DNA: TGTGCCAGCAGTTACTCGGGTTCTCGGGGGAATGGCTACACCTTC
CDR3 protein: CASSYSGSRGNGYTF

clone size: NA
V gene: TRBV3-1/TRBV3-2
J gene: TRBJ2-7
D gene: NA
CDR3 DNA: TGTGCCAGCAGCCTCGAGACAGTTACCTACGAGCAGTACTTC
CDR3 protein: CASSLETVTYEQYF

clone size: NA
V gene: TRBV2
J gene: TRBJ1-1
D gene: NA
CDR3 DNA: TGTGCCAGCACAATCCAGGCCGACCCGGCCATGAACACTGAAGCTTTCTTT
CDR3 protein: CASTIQADPAMNTEAFF

clone size: NA
V gene: TRBV6-5
J gene: TRBJ1-4
D gene: NA
CDR3 DNA: TGTGCCAGCAGTTACTCGAGGCACCTCCCCAATGAAAAACTGTTTTTT
CDR3 protein: CASSYSRHLPNEKLFF

clone size: NA
V gene: TRBV7-3
J gene: TRBJ2-3
D gene: TRBD2
CDR3 DNA: TGTGCCAGCAGCTTACGTGGACTAGCGGGAGGGCCGGATACGCAGTATTTT
CDR3 protein: CASSLRGLAGGPDTQYF

clone size: NA
V gene: TRBV10-3
J gene: TRBJ1-6
D gene: TRBD1
CDR3 DNA: TGTGCCATCAGACCACAGCCAGGGGGGAGTTCACCCCTCCACTTT
CDR3 protein: CAIRPQPGGSSPLHF

clone size: NA
V gene: TRBV10-3
J gene: TRBJ1-1
D gene: TRBD1
CDR3 DNA: TGTGCCATTTCCCCGGACAGGGTTGAAGCTTTCTTT
CDR3 protein: CAISPDRVEAFF

clone size: NA
V gene: TRBV4-1
J gene: TRBJ2-1
D gene: NA
CDR3 DNA: TGCGCCAGCAGCCTCGACCTAGGAGTCAATGAGCAGTTCTTC
CDR3 protein: CASSLDLGVNEQFF

clone size: NA
V gene: TRBV28
J gene: TRBJ1-1
D gene: NA
CDR3 DNA: NA
CDR3 protein: CASSFGPGEAFF

clone size: NA
V gene: TRBV2
J gene: TRBJ1-1
D gene: TRBD1
CDR3 DNA: TGTGCCAGCAGTTCGAGGACAGGGATGACTGAAGCTTTCTTT
CDR3 protein: CASSSRTGMTEAFF

clone size: NA
V gene: TRBV6-5
J gene: TRBJ2-7
D gene: NA
CDR3 DNA: TGTGCCAGCAGTTACGACAGTCACTACGAGCAGTACTTC
CDR3 protein: CASSYDSHYEQYF

clone size: few
V gene: TRBV18
J gene: TRBJ2-7
D gene: TRBD1
CDR3 DNA: TGTGCCAGCTCATTTCAAGGTAGACAGGGGGCCTACGAGCAGTACTTC
CDR3 protein: CASSFQGRQGAYEQYF

clone size: NA
V gene: TRBV28
J gene: TRBJ2-3
D gene: TRBD2
CDR3 DNA: TGTGCCAGCAGCTGGGGGAGCGGGGACTCCCAGTATTTT
CDR3 protein: CASSWGSGDSQYF

clone size: NA
V gene: TRBV19
J gene: TRBJ1-2
D gene: TRBD1
CDR3 DNA: TGTGCCAGTAGTCCGGCAGGGGGTTATGGCTACACCTTC
CDR3 protein: CASSPAGGYGYTF

clone size: once
V gene: TRBV11-3
J gene: TRBJ2-1
D gene: TRBD2
CDR3 DNA: TGTGCCAGCAGCTTAGACCAGCCCAGCGGGAGTTTCAATGAGCAGTTCTTC
CDR3 protein: CASSLDQPSGSFNEQFF

clone size: NA
V gene: TRBV7-6
J gene: TRBJ1-6
D gene: NA
CDR3 DNA: TGTGCCAGCAGCTTAGAATTCGGGGTTGGCTCACCCCTCCACTTT
CDR3 protein: CASSLEFGVGSPLHF

clone size: NA
V gene: TRBV6-1
J gene: TRBJ1-2
D gene: TRBD1
CDR3 DNA: TGTGCCAGCAGTGACCCGGGACAGGGGGTCTATGGCTACACCTTC
CDR3 protein: CASSDPGQGVYGYTF

clone size: once
V gene: TRBV5-1
J gene: TRBJ2-3
D gene: TRBD1
CDR3 DNA: TGCGCCAGCAGCTTGACAGGGGGCTGGGAAGATACGCAGTATTTT
CDR3 protein: CASSLTGGWEDTQYF

clone size: NA
V gene: TRBV7-9
J gene: TRBJ2-5
D gene: TRBD2
CDR3 DNA: TGTGCCAGCAGCGACACCGCCGGCGGGACTAGCGGGAGAAAAGAGACCCAGTACTTC
CDR3 protein: CASSDTAGGTSGRKETQYF

clone size: NA
V gene: TRBV19
J gene: TRBJ2-1
D gene: TRBD2
CDR3 DNA: TGTGCCAGTAGTAGCGGGAGGGTGCCCAATGAGCAGTTCTTC
CDR3 protein: CASSSGRVPNEQFF

clone size: NA
V gene: TRBV11-2
J gene: TRBJ2-1
D gene: TRBD2
CDR3 DNA: TGTGCCAGCATCCTCGGGGGGGAGTACAATGAGCAGTTCTTC
CDR3 protein: CASILGGEYNEQFF

clone size: NA
V gene: TRBV28
J gene: TRBJ2-2
D gene: TRBD1
CDR3 DNA: TGTGCCAGCAGTTACCCGGGACAGGGGATGATGTTTTTT
CDR3 protein: CASSYPGQGMMFF

clone size: NA
V gene: TRBV9
J gene: TRBJ2-2
D gene: NA
CDR3 DNA: TGTGCCAGCAGCGGGACGCGAGGGAGTTACACCGGGGAGCTGTTTTTT
CDR3 protein: CASSGTRGSYTGELFF

clone size: once
V gene: TRBV10-3
J gene: TRBJ1-2
D gene: TRBD1
CDR3 DNA: TGTGCCATCAGTGGGGACAGGGAGAGTGGCTACACCTTC
CDR3 protein: CAISGDRESGYTF

clone size: NA
V gene: TRBV9
J gene: TRBJ2-1
D gene: NA
CDR3 DNA: TGTGCCAGCAGCGTTCCCCCCTCTAATGAGCAGTTCTTC
CDR3 protein: CASSVPPSNEQFF

clone size: NA
V gene: TRBV6-5
J gene: TRBJ2-6
D gene: NA
CDR3 DNA: TGTGCCAGTACAGGCCTACCTGGGGCCAACGTCCTGACTTTC
CDR3 protein: CASTGLPGANVLTF

clone size: NA
V gene: TRBV5-6
J gene: TRBJ1-1
D gene: NA
CDR3 DNA: TGTGCCAGCAGCTTGGCCGGCAGGGCAAACACTGAAGCTTTCTTT
CDR3 protein: CASSLAGRANTEAFF

clone size: NA
V gene: TRBV27
J gene: TRBJ1-4
D gene: TRBD1
CDR3 DNA: TGTGCCAGCAGTGGGACAGCAACTAATGAAAAACTGTTTTTT
CDR3 protein: CASSGTATNEKLFF

clone size: once
V gene: TRBV9
J gene: TRBJ2-1
D gene: TRBD2
CDR3 DNA: TGTGCCAGCAGCGGTGGGCTAGCGGTTTACAATGAGCAGTTCTTC
CDR3 protein: CASSGGLAVYNEQFF

clone size: NA
V gene: TRBV27
J gene: TRBJ2-7
D gene: NA
CDR3 DNA: TGTGCCAGCAGTTTATACGATACGAGGGACGAGCAGTACTTC
CDR3 protein: CASSLYDTRDEQYF

clone size: NA
V gene: TRBV27
J gene: TRBJ1-5
D gene: NA
CDR3 DNA: TGTGCCAGCAGTTTGGGAGGGTATAGCAATCAGCCCCAGCATTTT
CDR3 protein: CASSLGGYSNQPQHF

clone size: NA
V gene: TRBV6-5
J gene: TRBJ2-7
D gene: TRBD2
CDR3 DNA: TGTGCCACCCATAGCGGGAGTGGTTACGAGCAGTACTTC
CDR3 protein: CATHSGSGYEQYF

clone size: NA
V gene: TRBV27
J gene: TRBJ2-7
D gene: TRBD2
CDR3 DNA: TGTGCCAGCAGTTTTAAAGCGGGGTCCTACGAGCAGTACTTC
CDR3 protein: CASSFKAGSYEQYF

clone size: once
V gene: TRBV7-9
J gene: TRBJ2-2
D gene: NA
CDR3 DNA: TGTGCCAGCAGCTTACGGGATATGCGAAACACCGGGGAGCTGTTTTTT
CDR3 protein: CASSLRDMRNTGELFF

clone size: NA
V gene: TRBV19
J gene: TRBJ1-6
D gene: TRBD1
CDR3 DNA: TGTGCCAGTAGTGAGACAGGGGGGAATTCACCCCTCCACTTT
CDR3 protein: CASSETGGNSPLHF

clone size: NA
V gene: TRBV5-1
J gene: TRBJ1-2
D gene: NA
CDR3 DNA: TGCGCCAGCAGCTTGGACGGGACACCCCGTTCTACCTATGGCTACACCTTC
CDR3 protein: CASSLDGTPRSTYGYTF

clone size: once
V gene: TRBV19
J gene: TRBJ1-1
D gene: NA
CDR3 DNA: TGTGCCAGTAGTCCCCCTCGGACTGAAGCTTTCTTT
CDR3 protein: CASSPPRTEAFF

clone size: NA
V gene: TRBV6-5
J gene: TRBJ1-3
D gene: NA
CDR3 DNA: TGTGCCAGCAGGCCCGCCCCAGGTGCAGGAAACACCATATATTTT
CDR3 protein: CASRPAPGAGNTIYF

clone size: NA
V gene: TRBV27
J gene: TRBJ2-2
D gene: NA
CDR3 DNA: TGTGCCAGCAGTTTATCGATCAGCACCGGGGAGCTGTTTTTT
CDR3 protein: CASSLSISTGELFF

clone size: NA
V gene: TRBV6-5
J gene: TRBJ2-3
D gene: NA
CDR3 DNA: TGTGCCAGCAGCCCCCCTGAGGGCCGGACGCAGTATTTT
CDR3 protein: CASSPPEGRTQYF

clone size: once
V gene: TRBV19
J gene: TRBJ2-3
D gene: NA
CDR3 DNA: TGTGCCAGTAGCACTTTGACTAGGTCAGATACGCAGTATTTT
CDR3 protein: CASSTLTRSDTQYF

clone size: NA
V gene: TRBV5-8
J gene: TRBJ2-5
D gene: NA
CDR3 DNA: TGTGCCAGCAGCATAAGTATCACGGTGGAGACCCAGTACTTC
CDR3 protein: CASSISITVETQYF

clone size: many
V gene: TRBV19
J gene: TRBJ1-5
D gene: TRBD1
CDR3 DNA: TGTGCCAGTAGTACCCCGGACAGGGCGGCTCAGCCCCAGCATTTT
CDR3 protein: CASSTPDRAAQPQHF

clone size: NA
V gene: TRBV19
J gene: TRBJ2-1
D gene: TRBD2
CDR3 DNA: TGTGCCAGTAGGTCGCATCAGGGACTAGCAGACTACAATGAGCAGTTCTTC
CDR3 protein: CASRSHQGLADYNEQFF

clone size: NA
V gene: TRBV5-8
J gene: TRBJ2-3
D gene: NA
CDR3 DNA: TGTGCCAGCAGCTGGGAGACTGCTAGCACAGATACGCAGTATTTT
CDR3 protein: CASSWETASTDTQYF

clone size: NA
V gene: TRBV7-9
J gene: TRBJ1-2
D gene: NA
CDR3 DNA: TGTGCCAGCATCCCCCTCCGGTATGGCTACACCTTC
CDR3 protein: CASIPLRYGYTF

clone size: NA
V gene: TRBV28
J gene: TRBJ2-3
D gene: NA
CDR3 DNA: TGTGCCAGCAGCCTTCCGCAGGGGTTACACACAGATACGCAGTATTTT
CDR3 protein: CASSLPQGLHTDTQYF

clone size: NA
V gene: TRBV4-2
J gene: TRBJ2-4
D gene: NA
CDR3 DNA: TGTGCCAGCAGCGAGCTAGCCAAAAACATTCAGTACTTC
CDR3 protein: CASSELAKNIQYF

clone size: NA
V gene: TRBV6-5
J gene: TRBJ2-5
D gene: NA
CDR3 DNA: TGTGCCAGCAGTTACAGGACAGACCAAGAGACCCAGTACTTC
CDR3 protein: CASSYRTDQETQYF

clone size: NA
V gene: TRBV10-3
J gene: TRBJ1-1
D gene: NA
CDR3 DNA: TGTGCCATCAGTGGGCGTGGGGGCGCGGGCACTGAAGCTTTCTTT
CDR3 protein: CAISGRGGAGTEAFF

clone size: NA
V gene: TRBV10-3
J gene: TRBJ2-7
D gene: TRBD2
CDR3 DNA: TGTGCCATCAGTGATCCTTCTAGCGGGGGGAGCTCCTACGAGCAGTACTTC
CDR3 protein: CAISDPSSGGSSYEQYF